Following are 21 T cell receptor beta chains from one sample sequenced in a study of blood T cell repertoires in COVID-19. This table comes from immunoSEQ multiplex PCR, and its TCRdb copy is limited to in-frame clones, with some not included. The profile shows 300,000 to 400,000 clones, around nine tenths of them singletons. The source material was peripheral blood. The receptors originated from a woman aged 70-85 years with COVID-19, enrolled during active disease.

This chain uses TRBV18 with TRBJ2-7; TRBD1 agrees at 8 bases. The V gene's germline CDR1 is KGHSH and CDR2 LQKENI. The CDR3 consists of 14 residues. Trimming took 4 bases from V and 5 from J; bases not matched to a gene: 7. CDR3 amino acids: CASSHGQGYHEQYF. CDR3 DNA sequence: TGTGCCAGCTCACACGGACAGGGTTACCACGAGCAGTACTTC. Complete variable domain (other parts from reference TRBV18 and TRBJ2-7): NAGVMQNPRHLVRRRGQEARLRCSPMKGHSHVYWYRQLPEEGLKFMVYLQKENIIDESGMPKERFSAEFPKEGPSILRIQQVVRGDSAAYFCASSHGQGYHEQYFGPGTRLTVT.

The V gene is TRBV6-5, the J gene TRBJ2-7, with TRBD1 matching over 7 bases. V shed 5 bases, J shed 0 bases, and the junction held 4 bases outside the gene matches. CDR3 size: 14 residues. Germline V gene sequence: CDR1 MNHEY, CDR2 SVGAGI. The CDR3 sequence is CASSRGQYSYEQYF. The DNA for the CDR3 is TGTGCCAGCAGTCGGGGACAGTACTCCTACGAGCAGTACTTC.

This chain joins TRBV4-2 and TRBJ1-3; no clear D. The germline gives CDR1 LGHNA, CDR2 YNFKEQ. V was cut by 1 base and J by 0 bases, with 7 bases left in between. The CDR3 is 15 amino acids. This CDR3 is CASSQVSFSGNTIYF. In DNA form, the CDR3 reads TGTGCCAGCAGCCAAGTTTCTTTCTCTGGAAACACCATATATTTT.

J is TRBJ1-2 and V is TRBV5-1; D not certain. Germline CDR1 and CDR2: SGHRS and YFSETQ. The CDR3 is 14 residues long. Trimming removed 0 bases from V and 5 bases from J, with 11 bases in between. CDR3 protein: CASSLGAATYGYTF. The CDR3 DNA sequence: TGCGCCAGCAGCTTGGGGGCAGCAACTTATGGCTACACCTTC.

In the case of this clone: This same CDR3 is encoded by further DNA sequences in the sample. The chain has TRBV30 and TRBJ1-5; D is uncertain. Germline V lookup: CDR1 GTSNPN, CDR2 SVGIG (reference sequence). The V end was cut by 1 base, the J end by 4 bases, with 8 bases between. The CDR3 has 13 amino acids. CDR3 nucleotide sequence: TGTGCCTGGAGTGCCTTCAGTAATCAGCCCCAGCATTTT. Its translation is CAWSAFSNQPQHF.

The chain uses TRBV18 and TRBJ1-3, with D perhaps TRBD1 (5 bases). Germline lookup yields CDR1 KGHSH and CDR2 LQKENI. The CDR3 spans 17 residues. V was shortened by 0 bases and J by 4 bases, with 16 bases between the two germline ends. Here the CDR3 DNA reads TGTGCCAGCTCACCACCGCCAGGGCCCTACCCCGGAAACACCATATATTTT. It codes for CASSPPPGPYPGNTIYF.

The gene calls are TRBV27 and TRBJ1-6, with a weak D call TRBD1 (5 bases). The CDR3 contains 15 residues. V was cut by 4 bases and J by 6 bases, with 13 bases left in between. Germline V gene sequence: CDR1 MNHEY, CDR2 SMNVEV (reference sequence). The CDR3 sequence is CASSWGGLANSPLHF. The CDR3 DNA is TGTGCCAGCAGTTGGGGGGGGTTGGCTAATTCACCCCTCCACTTT.

V gene TRBV12-3 or TRBV12-4 combines with J gene TRBJ1-2; TRBD1 might be the D (6 bases). CDR3 length equals 13 residues. V lost 5 bases and J lost 8, with 15 bases in between. For the CDR3, the DNA is TGTGCCAGCAGTGTAGACAGGTTTCGAGGCTACACCTTC. Residues: CASSVDRFRGYTF.

The V call is TRBV7-2, the J call TRBJ1-6, with 11 positions matching TRBD1. CDR3 length: 14 residues. The V and J ends lost 5 bases and 10 bases, in that order; junction bases with no gene match: 4. Germline V gene data show CDR1 as SGHTA and CDR2 as FQGNSA. CDR3 in DNA: TGTGCCAGCAGCCGGGGGACAGGGGGATCACCCCTCCACTTT. Its protein is CASSRGTGGSPLHF. Supplemented by reference TRBV7-2 and TRBJ1-6, the full variable domain reads GAGVSQSPSNKVTEKGKDVELRCDPISGHTALYWYRQSLGQGLEFLIYFQGNSAPDKSGLPSDRFSAERTGGSVSTLTIQRTQQEDSAVYLCASSRGTGGSPLHFGNGTRLTVT.

As concerns this clone: A junction boundary mismatches the germline segment, possibly from a read error. The chain uses TRBV28 and TRBJ1-2; unclear D gene. The CDR3 loop spans 15 amino acids. Looked up from germline, CDR1 is MDHEN and CDR2 is SYDVKM. The CDR3 loop is CASSLLGDYNSGYTF. As DNA, the CDR3 is TGTGCCAGCAGTCTGCTCGGGGATTACAACTCTGGCTACACCTTC.

The rearrangement joins TRBV28 to TRBJ2-7; 8 bases agree with TRBD1. Germline trimming cut 7 bases from V and 9 bases from J; bases unmatched to any gene: 17. This CDR3 comprises 15 residues. CDR1 is MDHEN and CDR2 is SYDVKM in the germline V gene. The DNA for the CDR3 is TGTGCCAGCACCTCTCCGGGGACAGGTCCATGGGGGCAGTACTTC. Translation: CASTSPGTGPWGQYF.

V usage is TRBV27 and J usage is TRBJ1-4; the D gene is possibly TRBD1 (5 bases). Germline loops: CDR1 MNHEY, CDR2 SMNVEV (reference sequence). V was clipped by 7 bases and J by 10 bases, with 13 bases between them. The length of the CDR3 is 12 residues. The CDR3 sequence is CASKGTGGKLFF. CDR3 sequence (DNA): TGTGCCAGCAAGGGGACGGGGGGAAAACTGTTTTTT.

V is TRBV6-5 and J is TRBJ1-1; 11 nucleotides agree with TRBD1. The germline V gene has CDR1 MNHEY and CDR2 SVGAGI. The CDR3 runs 14 residues. Trimming took 6 bases from V and 12 from J; bases not matched to a gene: 12. The CDR3 region is CASSSTGQGGITFF. CDR3 sequence (DNA): TGTGCCAGCAGCTCTACGGGACAGGGGGGGATAACTTTCTTT.

The chain uses TRBV4-2 and TRBJ2-1; 8 nucleotides agree with TRBD2. Germline V CDR1 and CDR2: LGHNA, YNFKEQ. V shed 3 bases, J shed 0 bases, and the junction held 4 bases outside the gene matches. The CDR3 loop spans 16 amino acids. CDR3 protein: CASSQTGGGSYNEQFF. The DNA for the CDR3 is TGTGCCAGCAGCCAGACCGGGGGGGGCTCCTACAATGAGCAGTTCTTC.

A few counts support this clone. The chain uses TRBV20-1 and TRBJ1-1; tentative D call: TRBD1 (6 bases). There are 11 residues in the CDR3. Germline V gene sequence: CDR1 DFQATT, CDR2 SNEGSKA (reference sequence). V was clipped by 8 bases and J by 5 bases, with 12 bases between them. The CDR3 region has the DNA TGCAGTATACAGGGTTGGACTGAAGCTTTCTTT. Translated: CSIQGWTEAFF.

The chain is built from TRBV7-9 and TRBJ2-7; TRBD1 agrees at 9 bases. This CDR3 contains 14 residues. J lost 7 bases, V lost 4 bases, and 8 bases had no gene match. CDR1 is SEHNR, CDR2 FQNEAQ, per germline (reference sequence). CDR3 DNA sequence: TGTGCCAGCAGCTGGGGACAGGGTATTATAGAGCAGTACTTC. Protein: CASSWGQGIIEQYF.

The chain joins TRBV27 to TRBJ1-1; maybe TRBD1 (5 bases). Trimming shortened V by 0 bases and J by 4 bases, and 12 bases separated the two germline ends. The CDR3 has 15 amino acids. CDR1 and CDR2 (germline): MNHEY, SMNVEV (reference sequence). This CDR3 reads CASSLSEGLGTEAFF. The CDR3, as DNA: TGTGCCAGCAGTTTATCGGAGGGGCTCGGCACTGAAGCTTTCTTT.

This chain uses TRBV15 with TRBJ2-7; 7 nucleotides agree with TRBD1. Trimming cost V 0 bases and J 0 bases; bases outside gene matches: 5. The CDR3 loop spans 16 amino acids. CDR1 and CDR2 (germline): LNHNV, YYDKDF (reference sequence). The CDR3 loop reads CATSRDLGGLSYEQYF. For the CDR3, the DNA is TGTGCCACCAGCAGAGATTTAGGGGGCCTCTCCTACGAGCAGTACTTC.

The J gene is TRBJ1-5, the V gene TRBV30; D uncertain. Germline V gene lookup returns CDR1 GTSNPN and CDR2 SVGIG (reference sequence). Trimming took 0 bases from V and 7 from J, leaving 13 bases between them. The CDR3 is 14 residues long. CDR3 sequence reads: CAWSVRGGSQPQHF. For the CDR3, the DNA is TGTGCCTGGAGTGTACGAGGAGGGTCGCAGCCCCAGCATTTT.

This rearrangement joins TRBV9 to TRBJ1-4; D ambiguous. The length of the CDR3 is 14 residues. Germline CDR1 is SGDLS and CDR2 is YYNGEE. V lost 4 bases to trimming and J lost 3 bases, with 10 bases between them. Here the CDR3 DNA reads TGTGCCAGCAGCCTAACAGTTCCTAATGAAAAACTGTTTTTT. It yields the protein CASSLTVPNEKLFF.

This clone was observed a handful of times. The chain has TRBV29-1 and TRBJ1-1; the D gene is possibly TRBD1 (5 bases). This CDR3 contains 11 residues. Germline lookup yields CDR1 SQVTM and CDR2 ANQGSEA. Trimming took 7 bases from V and 2 from J, leaving 8 bases between them. CDR3 sequence reads: CSAGHNTEAFF. As DNA, the CDR3 is TGCAGCGCAGGACACAACACTGAAGCTTTCTTT.